These 24 T cell receptor beta chains originate from one sample sequenced in a study of T cell repertoires in cytomegalovirus infection (dated by TCRdb to about 2019). These receptors' targets are unknown. What this sample's treatment or condition label stands for: in vitro stimulation with specific CMV peptide epitopes to enrich CMV-specific T cells. This sample was sequenced with an Illumina HiSeq 1500. TCRdb ran its own pipeline on the public reads, namely fastp trimming at Q25 and MiXCR clone calling, and kept in-frame beta chains. Entries that share a CDR3 protein sequence are merged under the most common genes and DNA. For this sample there are approximately 300,000 distinct CDR3 sequences; around 29% appear just once. The biggest ten clones account for 20% of the sample. This sample comprised cultured PBMCs, obtained from culture after CMV antigen stimulation. These receptors all come from a human donor in good health (CMV status not recorded). Some clones in this sample may be carry-over from other donors' samples.

The V call is TRBV19, the J call TRBJ2-7; D not resolved. The CDR3 is made up of 19 amino acids. Per germline, CDR1 LNHDA and CDR2 SQIVND (reference sequence). V lost 2 bases and J lost 1, with 24 bases in between. CDR3 bases: TGTGCCAGTAGTATAATTCTTATTAGGGCAGGATCTGATTCCTACGAGCAGTACTTC. Residues: CASSIILIRAGSDSYEQYF. The full variable domain, its missing parts supplied by reference TRBV19 and TRBJ2-7, is DGGITQSPKYLFRKEGQNVTLSCEQNLNHDAMYWYRQDPGQGLRLIYYSQIVNDFQKGDIAEGYSVSREKKESFPLTVTSAQKNPTAFYLCASSIILIRAGSDSYEQYFGPGTRLTVT.

V is TRBV20-1 and J is TRBJ2-3, with 8 bases aligning to TRBD2. Germline assignment: CDR1 DFQATT and CDR2 SNEGSKA (reference sequence). CDR3 size: 15 residues. V was pared by 5 bases and J by 4 bases, with 11 bases of the junction left unmatched. CDR3 nucleotide sequence: TGCAGTGCTCTATTAGCGGGGTCCCCCCCAGATACGCAGTATTTT. Protein sequence: CSALLAGSPPDTQYF.

This clonotype was seen a few times. The chain is built from TRBV6-6 and TRBJ1-2; D might be TRBD1 (5 bases). Trimming removed 1 base from V and 0 bases from J, with 12 bases in between. In germline, CDR1 is MNHNY, CDR2 SVGAGI (reference sequence). The CDR3 totals 16 residues. CDR3 nucleotide sequence: TGTGCCAGCAGTTACTTGGGACCTACCGCTAACTATGGCTACACCTTC. Encoded protein: CASSYLGPTANYGYTF.

The chain links TRBV7-2 to TRBJ1-6; 8 bases line up with TRBD1. Germline V gives CDR1 SGHTA, CDR2 FQGNSA. Germline trimming cut 5 bases from V and 6 bases from J; bases unmatched to any gene: 9. This CDR3 is built from 16 residues. CDR3 nucleotides: TGTGCCAGCAGCAAACCAGGGGGCTCTGGTAATTCACCCCTCCACTTT. Protein: CASSKPGGSGNSPLHF. Combining the CDR3 with reference TRBV7-2 and TRBJ1-6 gives the whole variable domain GAGVSQSPSNKVTEKGKDVELRCDPISGHTALYWYRQSLGQGLEFLIYFQGNSAPDKSGLPSDRFSAERTGGSVSTLTIQRTQQEDSAVYLCASSKPGGSGNSPLHFGNGTRLTVT.

This rearrangement joins TRBV15 to TRBJ2-1, with TRBD2 matching over 14 bases. Germline CDR1 LNHNV, CDR2 YYDKDF (reference sequence). This CDR3 is 15 amino acids long. Trimming at V came to 6 bases and at J to 4 bases, leaving 2 bases not matched to a gene. The CDR3 region has the DNA TGTGCCACCAGGAGGACTAGCGGGAGGTACAATGAGCAGTTCTTC. Translated, it gives CATRRTSGRYNEQFF.

This clonotype was counted between two and nine times. The V gene is TRBV5-4, the J gene TRBJ1-1, with D perhaps matching TRBD1 (6 bases). Germline loops: CDR1 SGHNT, CDR2 YYREEE (reference sequence). Trimming stripped 4 bases from V and 1 base from J, with 11 bases between. The CDR3 has 14 residues. CDR3 DNA sequence: TGTGCCAGCAGCGAGGGACAAACGAACACTGAAGCTTTCTTT. Translation gives CASSEGQTNTEAFF.

This clonotype was counted at least ten times. This chain uses TRBV7-9 with TRBJ2-1; D gene uncertain. V was trimmed by 3 bases and J by 0 bases, leaving 12 bases between them. Germline loops: CDR1 SEHNR, CDR2 FQNEAQ (reference sequence). This CDR3 region has 16 residues. This CDR3 is CASSFEAQSSYNEQFF. The CDR3 bases are TGTGCCAGCAGCTTTGAGGCGCAGAGCTCCTACAATGAGCAGTTCTTC. Looking up the rest from reference TRBV7-9 and TRBJ2-1 gives the full variable domain: DTGVSQNPRHKITKRGQNVTFRCDPISEHNRLYWYRQTLGQGPEFLTYFQNEAQLEKSRLLSDRFSAERPKGSFSTLEIQRTEQGDSAMYLCASSFEAQSSYNEQFFGPGTRLTVL.

This clonotype was recorded at least ten times. The gene calls are TRBV7-2 and TRBJ2-1; TRBD2 aligns across 9 bases. In germline, CDR1 is SGHTA, CDR2 FQGNSA. V shed 5 bases and J 4 bases; nucleotides not matched to a gene: 6. This CDR3 is 15 amino acids long. The CDR3 loop is CASSPSGDGYNEQFF. For the CDR3, the DNA is TGTGCCAGCAGCCCTAGCGGGGATGGATACAATGAGCAGTTCTTC. Drawing the rest from reference TRBV7-2 and TRBJ2-1, the complete variable domain is GAGVSQSPSNKVTEKGKDVELRCDPISGHTALYWYRQSLGQGLEFLIYFQGNSAPDKSGLPSDRFSAERTGGSVSTLTIQRTQQEDSAVYLCASSPSGDGYNEQFFGPGTRLTVL.

This clonotype showed up just a few times. The genes are TRBV6-2 or TRBV6-3 and TRBJ1-5; 9 bases match TRBD1. The CDR3 covers 19 residues. Germline V gene data show CDR1 as MNHEY and CDR2 as SVGEGT. V shed 7 bases and J 5 bases; nucleotides not matched to a gene: 21. CDR3 nucleotides: TGTGCCAGCACCGGGGACAGGGAGACGTTCGGGTCGGCTGATCAGCCCCAGCATTTT. Translation: CASTGDRETFGSADQPQHF.

The sample holds a few counts of this clonotype. This sequence joins TRBV7-2 and TRBJ2-2; D is perhaps TRBD1 or TRBD2 (5 bases each). The CDR3 contains 13 residues. Germline CDR1 SGHTA, CDR2 FQGNSA. Trimming took off 11 bases at V and 7 bases at J, with 17 bases between the two ends. The CDR3 DNA reads as TGTGCCGCCCGGGAAGGGGCAGGCGGGGAGCTGTTTTTT. Protein sequence: CAAREGAGGELFF.

This clonotype was counted only a few times. This rearrangement joins TRBV19 to TRBJ2-3; 8 bases align to TRBD1. Losses at the gene ends were 6 bases for V and 1 base for J; bases not matched to a gene: 3. The CDR3 is 14 residues long. Germline values: CDR1 LNHDA, CDR2 SQIVND (reference sequence). The CDR3 bases are TGTGCCAGTAGCCCGGGACAGGGCACAGATACGCAGTATTTT. Its translation is CASSPGQGTDTQYF.

The chain carries TRBV11-2 and TRBJ2-3; 8 bases line up with TRBD2. The trim removed 0 bases at V and 1 base at J, leaving 9 bases unmatched. The CDR3 has 18 residues. Germline V gene sequence: CDR1 SGHAT, CDR2 FQNNGV. CDR3 protein: CASSLDRGGAIGTDTQYF. The CDR3 DNA reads TGTGCCAGCAGCTTAGATCGGGGGGGGGCTATCGGCACAGATACGCAGTATTTT.

This clonotype appeared many times. The chain joins TRBV6-5 to TRBJ1-2; D is unresolved. V was clipped by 0 bases and J by 7 bases, with 9 bases between them. The germline V gene encodes CDR1 MNHEY and CDR2 SVGAGI. This CDR3 has 13 residues. The CDR3 sequence is CASSYSGFGGYTF. In DNA, the CDR3 is TGTGCCAGCAGTTACTCAGGGTTTGGTGGCTACACCTTC.

This clonotype was counted only a few times. V and J are TRBV7-2 and TRBJ2-3; 8 nucleotides align to TRBD2. The V gene's germline CDR1 is SGHTA and CDR2 FQGNSA. The V gene end was trimmed by 8 bases and the J gene end by 10 bases; junction bases not matched to a gene: 8. This CDR3 is built from 12 residues. As DNA, the CDR3 is TGTGCCAGCGGGACGAGCGGGAGTGCGCAGTATTTT. This codes for CASGTSGSAQYF. The full variable domain, with the rest looked up from reference TRBV7-2 and TRBJ2-3, is GAGVSQSPSNKVTEKGKDVELRCDPISGHTALYWYRQSLGQGLEFLIYFQGNSAPDKSGLPSDRFSAERTGGSVSTLTIQRTQQEDSAVYLCASGTSGSAQYFGPGTRLTVL.

This chain connects TRBV2 to TRBJ2-1; D may be TRBD1 or TRBD2 (5 bases each). The CDR3 has 15 amino acids. Deletions cut 5 bases from V and 2 bases from J, with 13 bases between. Germline loops: CDR1 SNHLY, CDR2 FYNNEI. CDR3 bases: TGTGCCAGCAGTCCGGGGACCCAGACCTACAATGAGCAGTTCTTC. Its protein is CASSPGTQTYNEQFF.

This clonotype showed up just a few times. V usage is TRBV3-1 and J usage is TRBJ2-7, with D perhaps matching TRBD2 (5 bases). The CDR3 length is 16 residues. V shed 0 bases and J shed 6 bases, with 18 bases lying between them. Germline V gives CDR1 LGHDT, CDR2 YNNKEL (reference sequence). In DNA form, the CDR3 reads TGTGCCAGCAGCCAAGATCGGCTAGCTATAGTCGGCGAGCAGTACTTC. Translated: CASSQDRLAIVGEQYF.

This clonotype was seen a handful of times. CDR3 region: CATSAPPADRQNEKLFF. The DNA for the CDR3 is TGTGCCACCAGTGCCCCTCCCGCGGACCGACAAAATGAAAAACTGTTTTTT. The chain carries TRBV24-1 and TRBJ1-4, with no clear D. V was cut by 5 bases and J by 5 bases, with 20 bases left in between. The CDR3 totals 17 residues. Germline CDR1 and CDR2: KGHDR and SFDVKD.

This clonotype was recorded a few times. The DNA of the CDR3 is TGTGCCAGTAGTATTAACAGGGGCTCCTACAATGAGCAGTTCTTC. Its translation is CASSINRGSYNEQFF. The rearrangement joins TRBV19 to TRBJ2-1; 7 positions agree with TRBD1. CDR3 length: 15 residues. CDR1 is LNHDA and CDR2 is SQIVND in the germline V gene (reference sequence). Trimming removed 3 bases from V and 0 bases from J; junction bases left unmatched: 2.

The CDR3, as DNA: TGTGCCAGTAGACTCGTAGTCCTATCCTACGGGGCGAATAGCAATCAGCCCCAGCATTTT. Translated: CASRLVVLSYGANSNQPQHF. The V call is TRBV19, the J call TRBJ1-5; maybe TRBD1 (5 bases). Germline V gene lookup returns CDR1 LNHDA and CDR2 SQIVND (reference sequence). V gave up 6 bases and J gave up 0 bases, with 27 bases separating them. The CDR3 has 20 amino acids.

This clonotype was observed a few times. This sequence joins TRBV7-6 and TRBJ2-5; D gene ambiguous. The germline CDR1 and CDR2 sequences are SGHVS and FNYEAQ. V was trimmed by 8 bases and J by 4 bases, leaving 11 bases between them. The CDR3 is 12 amino acids. The CDR3 sequence: CASGEFRETQYF. The CDR3 DNA is TGTGCCAGCGGGGAATTTCGAGAGACCCAGTACTTC.

This clonotype was observed a handful of times. The chain joins TRBV20-1 to TRBJ1-3; D unclear. The V end lost 3 bases, the J end lost 7 bases, and 13 bases lay between the germline ends. CDR1 is DFQATT and CDR2 is SNEGSKA in the germline V gene (reference sequence). This CDR3 is built from 13 residues. Here the CDR3 DNA reads TGCAGTGCTAGGGGTGGGGATCGGAACACCATATATTTT. It translates to CSARGGDRNTIYF.

This clonotype was counted at least ten times. This chain links TRBV7-2 with TRBJ1-4; no reliable D call. CDR3 length: 15 amino acids. The V end lost 2 bases, the J end lost 4 bases, and 11 bases lay between the germline ends. Germline V gene lookup returns CDR1 SGHTA and CDR2 FQGNSA. For the CDR3, the DNA is TGTGCCAGCAGCTTAAGGGAGGCGCGTAATGAAAAACTGTTTTTT. Protein product: CASSLREARNEKLFF.

This clonotype occurred a few times. The gene calls are TRBV2 and TRBJ1-5, with D possibly TRBD1 on 6 matching bases. Trimming cost V 9 bases and J 0 bases, with 21 bases left between them. Germline-derived CDR1 and CDR2 are SNHLY and FYNNEI. This CDR3 comprises 17 residues. CDR3 region: CASQGGLGGDSNQPQHF. DNA for the CDR3: TGTGCCAGTCAAGGGGGGCTAGGAGGGGATAGCAATCAGCCCCAGCATTTT.

This clonotype was counted between two and nine times. The chain employs TRBV7-2 and TRBJ1-4; D is unresolved. V shed 4 bases and J shed 4 bases, with 10 bases lying between them. Per the germline V gene, CDR1 is SGHTA and CDR2 is FQGNSA. The CDR3 loop spans 14 amino acids. The CDR3 DNA reads as TGTGCCAGCAGCTCAGGTGGGAGTAATGAAAAACTGTTTTTT. It yields the protein CASSSGGSNEKLFF.